These 19 T cell receptor beta chains share one sample of origin, sequenced in a study of shared clonotypes between healthy human individuals. The method was immunoSEQ multiplex PCR; TCRdb's version includes in-frame clones alone and lacks a portion of them. The table records about 580,000 clones, roughly 98% of them present only once. Naive CD8 cells were CD45RO-negative, positively selected for CCR7, excluding terminally differentiated effector memory CD45RA+ cells. Sequenced input: naive CD8+ T cells sorted from blood. These receptors were obtained from a man aged 25-45 years in good health.

V gene TRBV7-2 combines with J gene TRBJ2-1, with 12 bases lining up with TRBD2. J was trimmed by 7 bases and V by 5 bases; bases with no gene match: 6. Germline V gene lookup returns CDR1 SGHTA and CDR2 FQGNSA. The CDR3 runs to 15 residues. Written as DNA, the CDR3 is TGTGCCAGCAGCGACCGACTAGCGGGAGCTAATGAGCAGTTCTTC. This translates into CASSDRLAGANEQFF.

The rearrangement joins TRBV11-2 to TRBJ2-7, with 10 positions matching TRBD1. The germline V gene encodes CDR1 SGHAT and CDR2 FQNNGV. This CDR3 region has 14 residues. Trimming cost V 5 bases and J 5 bases; bases outside gene matches: 6. Here the CDR3 reads CASSTGQGRNEQYF. CDR3 nucleotide sequence: TGTGCCAGCAGCACGGGACAGGGGAGGAACGAGCAGTACTTC. The full variable domain, its missing parts supplied by reference TRBV11-2 and TRBJ2-7, is EAGVAQSPRYKIIEKRQSVAFWCNPISGHATLYWYQQILGQGPKLLIQFQNNGVVDDSQLPKDRFSAERLKGVDSTLKIQPAKLEDSAVYLCASSTGQGRNEQYFGPGTRLTVT.

The CDR3 loop is CASSPQVDTQYF. The DNA of the CDR3 is TGTGCCAGCAGCCCCCAGGTAGATACGCAGTATTTT. The chain has TRBV9 and TRBJ2-3; D is uncertain. Per germline, CDR1 SGDLS and CDR2 YYNGEE. Trimming pared 4 bases from V and 5 bases from J, leaving 8 bases between. The CDR3 has 12 amino acids.

V is TRBV19 and J is TRBJ2-2; no clear D gene. The CDR3 runs 13 residues. From germline, CDR1 is LNHDA and CDR2 SQIVND (reference sequence). V was cut by 1 base and J by 4 bases, with 4 bases left in between. Here the CDR3 reads CASSIAGTGELFF. The CDR3 DNA reads as TGTGCCAGTAGTATAGCAGGCACCGGGGAGCTGTTTTTT. The complete variable domain, with remaining parts taken from reference TRBV19 and TRBJ2-2, reads DGGITQSPKYLFRKEGQNVTLSCEQNLNHDAMYWYRQDPGQGLRLIYYSQIVNDFQKGDIAEGYSVSREKKESFPLTVTSAQKNPTAFYLCASSIAGTGELFFGEGSRLTVL.

The chain is built from TRBV27 and TRBJ2-7; TRBD1 agrees at 9 bases. Germline CDR1 is MNHEY and CDR2 is SMNVEV (reference sequence). Germline trimming cut 7 bases from V and 5 bases from J; bases unmatched to any gene: 9. The CDR3 runs 14 residues. DNA of the CDR3: TGTGCCAGCAACCTCGGGACAGGGCTCGACGAGCAGTACTTC. The encoded protein is CASNLGTGLDEQYF.

This chain joins TRBV6-6 and TRBJ2-7; 8 nucleotides align to TRBD1. Germline lookup yields CDR1 MNHNY and CDR2 SVGAGI (reference sequence). J lost 4 bases, V lost 10 bases, and 6 bases had no gene match. This CDR3 spans 12 amino acids. As DNA, the CDR3 is TGTGCCACCTCGGACAGGGCGTACGAGCAGTACTTC. Translation gives CATSDRAYEQYF.

The chain is built from TRBV27 and TRBJ2-1; unclear D gene. V was clipped by 4 bases and J by 5 bases, with 6 bases between them. This CDR3 spans 12 amino acids. Germline CDR1 is MNHEY and CDR2 is SMNVEV (reference sequence). The CDR3 protein is CASSSGHNEQFF. The CDR3 DNA reads TGTGCCAGCAGTTCCGGCCACAATGAGCAGTTCTTC.

This chain connects TRBV27 to TRBJ2-7; 9 nucleotides match TRBD1. The V segment lost 5 bases and the J segment 4 bases; nucleotides outside the gene matches: 9. The CDR3 length is 15 residues. The germline gives CDR1 MNHEY, CDR2 SMNVEV (reference sequence). CDR3 region: CASSVGPGQGYEQYF. CDR3 bases: TGTGCCAGCAGTGTAGGTCCGGGACAGGGTTACGAGCAGTACTTC.

In its sample, this clone was seen once. CDR3 DNA sequence: TGTGCCAGCAGTGAAGAGGTCACCTACTACGAGCAGTACTTC. Translated, it gives CASSEEVTYYEQYF. The genes are TRBV6-1 and TRBJ2-7; unclear D gene. Germline CDR1 and CDR2: MNHNS and SASEGT. V was trimmed by 1 base and J by 3 bases, leaving 10 bases between them. The CDR3 covers 14 residues.

V and J are TRBV4-1 and TRBJ2-7; TRBD1 aligns across 7 bases. The germline V gene encodes CDR1 MGHRA and CDR2 YSYEKL. The CDR3 spans 14 residues. V shed 4 bases, J shed 1 base, and the junction held 4 bases outside the gene matches. CDR3 in DNA: TGCGCCAGCAGCCCTGGACAGGCATCCTACGAGCAGTACTTC. It is translated as CASSPGQASYEQYF.

The chain links TRBV28 to TRBJ1-1; 10 nucleotides line up with TRBD1. Germline V gene sequence: CDR1 MDHEN, CDR2 SYDVKM. The CDR3 contains 16 residues. Losses at the gene ends were 4 bases for V and 4 bases for J; bases not matched to a gene: 9. The CDR3 nucleotides are TGTGCCAGCAGTTCCGGGACAGGGGTTTGGAGCACTGAAGCTTTCTTT. Amino acids: CASSSGTGVWSTEAFF.

V usage is TRBV7-9 and J usage is TRBJ2-3; D is tentatively TRBD1 or TRBD2 (6 bases each). The germline V gene encodes CDR1 SEHNR and CDR2 FQNEAQ (reference sequence). This CDR3 contains 16 residues. V was shortened by 5 bases and J by 0 bases, with 15 bases between the two germline ends. The CDR3 DNA reads TGTGCCAGCAGCCCCGGGGGCCCGCGTAGCACAGATACGCAGTATTTT. Translating it yields CASSPGGPRSTDTQYF.

This chain links TRBV4-1 with TRBJ2-7; D is unresolved. Per the germline V gene, CDR1 is MGHRA and CDR2 is YSYEKL. V shed 2 bases and J shed 3 bases, with 8 bases lying between them. This CDR3 has 13 residues. The CDR3 DNA follows: TGCGCCAGCAGCCAAACCATGAGCTACGAGCAGTACTTC. The encoded protein is CASSQTMSYEQYF.

V is TRBV29-1 and J is TRBJ2-3; 7 bases line up with TRBD2. Unmatched junction bases numbered 13, after V lost 7 bases and J lost 3 bases. The CDR3 length is 15 residues. The germline V gene encodes CDR1 SQVTM and CDR2 ANQGSEA. CDR3 sequence (DNA): TGCAGCGAGCTCAGGGAGGGAAAAGGTACAGATACGCAGTATTTT. The encoded protein is CSELREGKGTDTQYF.

This rearrangement joins TRBV7-8 to TRBJ2-3; D perhaps matches TRBD2 (5 bases). From germline, CDR1 is SGHVS and CDR2 FQNEAQ. CDR3 length equals 11 residues. V lost 1 base and J 13 bases, leaving 9 bases between the germline ends. CDR3 sequence: CASSLGAGEYF. The DNA of the CDR3 is TGTGCCAGCAGCTTAGGAGCCGGGGAGTATTTT.

The rearrangement links TRBV7-9 to TRBJ2-5; no reliable D call. The CDR3 totals 15 residues. The V end was cut by 1 base, the J end by 4 bases, with 13 bases between. Germline CDR1 reads SEHNR; CDR2 reads FQNEAQ (reference sequence). CDR3 amino acids: CASSLVMTPRETQYF. CDR3 sequence (DNA): TGTGCCAGCAGCTTAGTCATGACCCCCCGAGAGACCCAGTACTTC.

V usage is TRBV28 and J usage is TRBJ2-7, with 8 bases aligning to TRBD1. Unmatched junction bases numbered 6, after V lost 10 bases and J lost 7 bases. CDR1 MDHEN and CDR2 SYDVKM come from the germline V gene. The CDR3 contains 11 residues. This CDR3 is CAIRQGPEQYF. CDR3 coding DNA: TGTGCCATCCGACAGGGGCCAGAGCAGTACTTC.

This chain connects TRBV4-2 to TRBJ1-2; 7 nucleotides agree with TRBD1. V lost 5 bases and J lost 6; bases outside the gene matches: 9. The CDR3 is 14 residues long. Germline CDR1 and CDR2: LGHNA and YNFKEQ. Here the CDR3 reads CASSGPGTADGYTF. CDR3 sequence (DNA): TGTGCCAGCAGCGGACCCGGGACAGCGGATGGCTACACCTTC.

This sequence joins TRBV27 and TRBJ1-1, with TRBD1 matching over 10 bases. Trimming at V came to 4 bases and at J to 5 bases, leaving 16 bases not matched to a gene. The CDR3 is 18 residues long. Germline V gene lookup returns CDR1 MNHEY and CDR2 SMNVEV (reference sequence). For the CDR3, the DNA is TGTGCCAGCAGTTACTTGGACCGGACAGGGGGGGGCGGAACTGAAGCTTTCTTT. It is translated as CASSYLDRTGGGGTEAFF.